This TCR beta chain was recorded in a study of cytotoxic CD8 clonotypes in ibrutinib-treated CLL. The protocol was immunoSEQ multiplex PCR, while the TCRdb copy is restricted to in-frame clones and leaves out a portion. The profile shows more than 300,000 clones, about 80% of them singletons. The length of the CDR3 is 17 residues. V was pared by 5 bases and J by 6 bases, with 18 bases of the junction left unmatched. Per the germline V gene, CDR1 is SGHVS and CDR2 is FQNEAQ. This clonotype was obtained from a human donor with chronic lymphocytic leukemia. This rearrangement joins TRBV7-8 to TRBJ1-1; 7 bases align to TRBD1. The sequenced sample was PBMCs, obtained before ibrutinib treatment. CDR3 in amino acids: CASSLLFKDRSWPEAFF. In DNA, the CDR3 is TGTGCCAGCAGCCTCTTGTTCAAGGACAGGTCCTGGCCTGAAGCTTTCTTT.